The present T cell receptor (beta chain) was sequenced within a study of T cells in Graves' hyperthyroidism and ophthalmopathy. Fresh 10 ml peripheral blood yielded PBMCs. This clonotype was counted at least ten times. Its antigen is unidentified. Broader study findings: By a 13 V-J model, ophthalmopathy was set apart from stable hyperthyroidism.

From RNA transcripts, TCR beta CDR3 regions were amplified. The primer set for the first-round RT-PCR of the TCR CDR3 was HTBI. MiXCR, run by TCRdb on the multiplex PCR reads, gives a single entry per CDR3 protein. The sample has 250,000 or so distinct CDR3 sequences; about 16% are singletons. Between the trimmed V and J ends, which lost 2 bases and 4 bases, there was a span of 3 bases. The V gene's germline CDR1 is LGHNT and CDR2 FRNRAP. This CDR3 is built from 13 residues. This rearrangement joins TRBV12-5 to TRBJ2-6, with D hard to call. Sequencing was done on a sample of blood. The sequence was collected from a woman between 18 and 30 years old with Graves' ophthalmopathy. The CDR3 is CASGLWGANVLTF. The CDR3 DNA reads TGTGCTAGTGGTTTGTGGGGGGCCAACGTCCTGACTTTC.